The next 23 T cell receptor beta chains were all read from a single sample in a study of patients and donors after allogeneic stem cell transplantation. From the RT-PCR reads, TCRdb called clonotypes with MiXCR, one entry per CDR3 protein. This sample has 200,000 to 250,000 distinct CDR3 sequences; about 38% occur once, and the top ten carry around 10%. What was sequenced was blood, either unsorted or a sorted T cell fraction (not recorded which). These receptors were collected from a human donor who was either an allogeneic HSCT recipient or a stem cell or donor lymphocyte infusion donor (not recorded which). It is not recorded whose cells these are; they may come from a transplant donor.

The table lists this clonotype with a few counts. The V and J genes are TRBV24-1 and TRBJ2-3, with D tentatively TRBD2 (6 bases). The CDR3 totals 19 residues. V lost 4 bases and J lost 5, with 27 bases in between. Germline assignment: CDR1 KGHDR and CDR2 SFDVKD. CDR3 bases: TGTGCCACCAGTGACACCACACCTTCAGAGTGGAGGGAGAGAGATACGCAGTATTTT. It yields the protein CATSDTTPSEWRERDTQYF.

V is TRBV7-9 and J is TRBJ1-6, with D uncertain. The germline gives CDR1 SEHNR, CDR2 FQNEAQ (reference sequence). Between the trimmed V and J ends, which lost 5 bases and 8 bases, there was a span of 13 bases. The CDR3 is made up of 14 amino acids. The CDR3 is CASSLRGLDSPLHF. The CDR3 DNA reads TGTGCCAGCAGCCTCCGGGGTTTGGATTCACCCCTCCACTTT.

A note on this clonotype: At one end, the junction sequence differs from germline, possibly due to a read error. The CDR3 bases are TGTGCCAGCAGCTTAGGTCCAAATCAGCCCCAGCGTTTT. The encoded protein is CASSLGPNQPQRF. The chain combines TRBV7-2 with TRBJ1-5; D unresolved. This CDR3 is built from 13 residues. Germline V lookup: CDR1 SGHTA, CDR2 FQGNSA.

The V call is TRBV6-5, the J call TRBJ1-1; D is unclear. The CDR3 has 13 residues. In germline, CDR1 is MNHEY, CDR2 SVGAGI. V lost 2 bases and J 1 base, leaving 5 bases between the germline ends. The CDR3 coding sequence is TGTGCCAGCAGTTACATGCGGAACACTGAAGCTTTCTTT. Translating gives CASSYMRNTEAFF.

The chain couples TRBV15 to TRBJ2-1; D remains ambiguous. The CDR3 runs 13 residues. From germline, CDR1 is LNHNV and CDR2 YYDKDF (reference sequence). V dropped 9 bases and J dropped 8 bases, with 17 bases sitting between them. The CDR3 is CATRQAPKDEQFF. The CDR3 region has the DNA TGTGCCACTAGGCAGGCCCCTAAGGATGAGCAGTTCTTC.

The CDR3 spells CASSAGLAGKYNEQFF. In nucleotides, the CDR3 is TGTGCCAGCAGCGCGGGACTAGCGGGGAAATACAATGAGCAGTTCTTC. This chain links TRBV9 with TRBJ2-1, with 13 bases that match TRBD2. V trimming: 3 bases; J trimming: 4 bases; junction bases outside the gene matches: 4. CDR1 and CDR2 (germline): SGDLS, YYNGEE. The CDR3 contains 16 residues. Supplemented by reference TRBV9 and TRBJ2-1, the full variable domain reads DSGVTQTPKHLITATGQRVTLRCSPRSGDLSVYWYQQSLDQGLQFLIQYYNGEERAKGNILERFSAQQFPDLHSELNLSSLELGDSALYFCASSAGLAGKYNEQFFGPGTRLTVL.

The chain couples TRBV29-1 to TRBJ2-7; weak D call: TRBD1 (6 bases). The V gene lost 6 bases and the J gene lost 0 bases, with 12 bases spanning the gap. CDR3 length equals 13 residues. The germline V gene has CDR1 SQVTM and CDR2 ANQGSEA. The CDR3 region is CSVKRGNSYEQYF. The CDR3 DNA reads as TGCAGCGTCAAGAGGGGGAACTCCTACGAGCAGTACTTC.

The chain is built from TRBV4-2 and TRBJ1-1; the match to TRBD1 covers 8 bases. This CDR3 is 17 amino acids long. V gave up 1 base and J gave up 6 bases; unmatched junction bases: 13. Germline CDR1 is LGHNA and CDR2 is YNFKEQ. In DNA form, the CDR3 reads TGTGCCAGCAGCCAAGGCAGGGGGCCTAAGAATTTGGCTGAAGCTTTCTTT. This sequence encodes CASSQGRGPKNLAEAFF.

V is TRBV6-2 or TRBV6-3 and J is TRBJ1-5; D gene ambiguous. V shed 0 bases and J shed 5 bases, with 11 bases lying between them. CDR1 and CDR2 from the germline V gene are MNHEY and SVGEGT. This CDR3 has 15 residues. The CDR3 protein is CASSYSSLGDQPQHF. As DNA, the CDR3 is TGTGCCAGCAGTTACTCGAGCCTCGGGGATCAGCCCCAGCATTTT.

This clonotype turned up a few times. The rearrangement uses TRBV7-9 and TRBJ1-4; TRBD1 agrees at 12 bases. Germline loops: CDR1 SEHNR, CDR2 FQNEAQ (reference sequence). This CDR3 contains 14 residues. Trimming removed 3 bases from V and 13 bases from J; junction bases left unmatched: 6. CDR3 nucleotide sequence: TGTGCCAGCAGCTTTGGGACAGGGGGCGTAAGACTGTTTTTT. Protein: CASSFGTGGVRLFF.

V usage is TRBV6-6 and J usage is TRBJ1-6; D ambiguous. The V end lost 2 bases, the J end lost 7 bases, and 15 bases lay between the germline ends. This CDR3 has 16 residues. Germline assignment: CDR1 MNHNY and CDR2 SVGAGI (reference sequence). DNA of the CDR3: TGTGCCAGCAGTTACCCCGGGCAGATCCCGAATTCACCCCTCCACTTT. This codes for CASSYPGQIPNSPLHF.

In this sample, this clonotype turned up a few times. CDR3: CASSRDRSFPEAFF. In DNA form, the CDR3 reads TGTGCCAGCAGCAGGGACAGGTCTTTCCCTGAAGCTTTCTTT. The V gene is TRBV7-8, the J gene TRBJ1-1; 8 bases agree with TRBD1. The CDR3 has 14 amino acids. Germline-derived CDR1 and CDR2 are SGHVS and FQNEAQ. V was clipped by 5 bases and J by 6 bases; unmatched bases: 8.

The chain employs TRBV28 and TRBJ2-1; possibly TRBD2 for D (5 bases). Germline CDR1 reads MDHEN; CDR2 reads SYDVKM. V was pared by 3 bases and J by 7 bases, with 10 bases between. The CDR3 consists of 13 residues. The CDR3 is CASSLQSGNEQFF. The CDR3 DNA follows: TGTGCCAGCAGTTTGCAGTCGGGGAATGAGCAGTTCTTC.

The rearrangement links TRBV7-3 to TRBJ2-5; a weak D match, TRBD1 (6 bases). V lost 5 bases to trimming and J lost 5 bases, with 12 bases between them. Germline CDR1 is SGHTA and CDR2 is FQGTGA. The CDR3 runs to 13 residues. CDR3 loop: CASSLTQGETQYF. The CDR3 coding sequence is TGTGCCAGCAGCCTTACCCAGGGGGAGACCCAGTACTTC.

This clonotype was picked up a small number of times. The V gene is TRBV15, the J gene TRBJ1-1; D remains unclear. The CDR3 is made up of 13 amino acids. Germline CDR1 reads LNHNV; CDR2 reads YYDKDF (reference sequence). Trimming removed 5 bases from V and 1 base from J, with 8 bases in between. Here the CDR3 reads CATSSVANTEAFF. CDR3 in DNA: TGTGCCACCAGCTCGGTTGCGAACACTGAAGCTTTCTTT.

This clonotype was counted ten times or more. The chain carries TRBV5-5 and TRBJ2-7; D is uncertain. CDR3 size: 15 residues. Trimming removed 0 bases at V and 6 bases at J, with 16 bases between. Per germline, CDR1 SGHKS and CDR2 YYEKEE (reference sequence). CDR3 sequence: CASSLDISTSREQYF. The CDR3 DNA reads TGTGCCAGCAGCTTGGATATATCCACGTCCCGCGAGCAGTACTTC.

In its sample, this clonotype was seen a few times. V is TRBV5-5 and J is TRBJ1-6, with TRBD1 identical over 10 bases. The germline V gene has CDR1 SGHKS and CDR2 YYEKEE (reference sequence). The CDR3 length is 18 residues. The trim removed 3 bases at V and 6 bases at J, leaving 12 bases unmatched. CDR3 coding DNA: TGTGCCAGCAGCTGGATTCATCTTGGGACAGGGGTTAATTCACCCCTCCACTTT. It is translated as CASSWIHLGTGVNSPLHF.

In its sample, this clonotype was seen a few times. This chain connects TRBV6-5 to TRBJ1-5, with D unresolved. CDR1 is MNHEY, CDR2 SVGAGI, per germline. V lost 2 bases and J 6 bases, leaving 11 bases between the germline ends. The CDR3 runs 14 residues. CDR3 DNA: TGTGCCAGCAGTTACCGGTGGGGAGGTCAGCCCCAGCATTTT. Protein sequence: CASSYRWGGQPQHF.

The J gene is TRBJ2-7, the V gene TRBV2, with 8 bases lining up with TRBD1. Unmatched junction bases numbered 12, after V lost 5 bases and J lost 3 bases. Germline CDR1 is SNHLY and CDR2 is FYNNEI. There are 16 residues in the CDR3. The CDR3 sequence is CASSPDRGQLYYEQYF. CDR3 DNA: TGTGCCAGCAGTCCCGACAGGGGTCAGTTGTACTACGAGCAGTACTTC.

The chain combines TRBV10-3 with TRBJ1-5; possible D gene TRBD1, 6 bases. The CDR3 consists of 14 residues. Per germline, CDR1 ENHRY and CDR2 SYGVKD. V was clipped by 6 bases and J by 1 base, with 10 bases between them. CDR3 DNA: TGTGCCATCAGCCACAGGGAGAGCAATCAGCCCCAGCATTTT. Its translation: CAISHRESNQPQHF.

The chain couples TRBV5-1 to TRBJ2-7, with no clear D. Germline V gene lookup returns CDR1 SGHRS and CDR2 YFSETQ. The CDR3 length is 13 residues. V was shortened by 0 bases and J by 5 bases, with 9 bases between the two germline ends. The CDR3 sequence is CASSLGQVNEQYF. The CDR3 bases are TGCGCCAGCAGCTTGGGGCAGGTCAACGAGCAGTACTTC.

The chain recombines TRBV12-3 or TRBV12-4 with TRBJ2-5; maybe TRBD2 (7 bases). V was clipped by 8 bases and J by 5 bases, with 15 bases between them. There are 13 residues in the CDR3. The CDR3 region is CASVRGGGETQYF. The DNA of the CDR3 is TGTGCCAGCGTAAGAGGGGGAGGGGAGACCCAGTACTTC.

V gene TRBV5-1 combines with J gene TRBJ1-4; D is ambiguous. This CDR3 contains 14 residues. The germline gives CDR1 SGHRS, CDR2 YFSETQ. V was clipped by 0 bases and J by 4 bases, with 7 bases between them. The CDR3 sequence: CASSLGPSNEKLFF. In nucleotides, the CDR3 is TGCGCCAGCAGCTTGGGGCCCAGTAATGAAAAACTGTTTTTT.